This T cell receptor beta chain was recorded in a study of T cells in Graves' hyperthyroidism and ophthalmopathy. Study summary: At initial diagnosis, before any treatment had begun, peripheral blood was obtained. Study results and caveats: Among thyroid clonotypes expanded above 0.001, most also appeared in blood. Patients with ophthalmopathy were separated from those with stable hyperthyroidism by a 13 V-J model.

V shed 6 bases, J shed 2 bases, and the junction held 4 bases outside the gene matches. The CDR3 runs to 12 residues. Germline loops: CDR1 DFQATT, CDR2 SNEGSKA (reference sequence). Thyroid ultrasound, orbital computed tomography, clinical symptoms, and serum thyroxine and TRAb underpinned diagnoses. There are a few counts of this clonotype. The antigen remains unidentified. TCR beta CDR3 regions were amplified from RNA transcripts. An initial round of RT-PCR targeting the TCR CDR3 relied on the HTBI primer set. TCRdb redid the calling of the multiplex PCR reads with MiXCR, one entry per CDR3 protein. The profile covers a few hundred thousand distinct CDR3 sequences, with roughly 15% appearing a single time and 2.5% to 4% taken by the ten largest.

This receptor was taken from a woman in her forties with Graves' ophthalmopathy. The sequenced sample was blood. The chain recombines TRBV20-1 with TRBJ2-7, with 7 bases fitting TRBD1. CDR3 sequence reads: CSATTGAYEQYF. Here the CDR3 DNA reads TGCAGTGCCACCACAGGGGCCTACGAGCAGTACTTC.